What follows describes a single TCR beta chain. CDR3 length equals 15 residues. Trimming at V came to 3 bases and at J to 2 bases, leaving 3 bases not matched to a gene. Germline V gene data show CDR1 as SGHDT and CDR2 as YYEEEE. This record belongs to a study of CD8+ T cells in alopecia areata. It was cDNA, reverse transcribed from extracted RNA, that served as the sequencing template. Measured with immunoSEQ multiplex PCR; TCRdb has only the in-frame clones, and not every one. Among about 130,000 clones listed, roughly 50% were seen once. V usage is TRBV5-6 and J usage is TRBJ2-3; 10 positions agree with TRBD2. This receptor was obtained from a human donor with alopecia areata. The specimen was CD4+ T cells sorted from blood, collected at week 0. CDR3 sequence (DNA): TGTGCCAGCAGCTGGACTAGCGGATTCACAGATACGCAGTATTTT. Protein: CASSWTSGFTDTQYF.